This T cell receptor (beta chain) originates from a study of OX40 agonist ivuxolimab in advanced cancers. Overall study: Partial responses were achieved by three patients, of whom one had hepatocellular carcinoma and two had cutaneous melanoma.

Clones were read by immunoSEQ multiplex PCR, and TCRdb kept only the in-frame ones, dropping some. The table lists over 150,000 clones, roughly 94% of them singletons, with approximately 0.32% in the top ten. Notes on the study in general: Expanded clones tended on average to be more numerous among CD8+ T cells than CD4+.

Autoimmune disease history or systemic immunosuppression was exclusionary. Points on this clone: The target antigen is unknown.

The CDR3 is 13 residues long. Trimming removed 2 bases from V and 3 bases from J, with 5 bases in between. Germline CDR1 is WNHNN and CDR2 is SYGVQD (reference sequence). The TCR comes from an adult with an advanced solid tumor such as melanoma, head and neck, liver or kidney cancer. J is TRBJ1-5 and V is TRBV10-1; D is unclear. Sequencing was performed on CD4+ or CD8+ T cells sorted from blood, taken in a trial of the OX40 agonist ivuxolimab. The CDR3 DNA follows: TGCGCCAGCAGTGAGGGCCTCAATCAGCCCCAGCATTTT. Amino acid sequence: CASSEGLNQPQHF.